This paragraph covers one TCR beta chain sequence. Original handling: Quantification of nucleated cells was approximated via reference gene primer amplification. Measured with immunoSEQ multiplex PCR; TCRdb has only the in-frame clones, and not every one. V and J calls and clone size are copied from that table; D and trimming were computed from the DNA. The sample yields tens of thousands of clones, about four fifths seen once. The data stem from a study of blood T cell repertoires in COVID-19. Overall study context: Samples came from the United States, Italy and Spain, spanning acute and convalescent COVID-19. T cells, B-cell-depleted T cells, or PBMCs provided the cDNA or gDNA that served as material.

This CDR3 region has 16 residues. The V end lost 6 bases, the J end lost 4 bases, and 19 bases lay between the germline ends. From germline, CDR1 is LNHDA and CDR2 SQIVND (reference sequence). This clonotype originated in a woman aged 60-75 years with acute or convalescent COVID-19. The specimen sequenced was peripheral blood. This chain connects TRBV19 to TRBJ1-3, with D perhaps matching TRBD1 (5 bases). The CDR3 coding sequence is TGTGCCAGTAGGGGTCCGGCCAGGGCGTCGGGAAACACCATATATTTT. This sequence encodes CASRGPARASGNTIYF.